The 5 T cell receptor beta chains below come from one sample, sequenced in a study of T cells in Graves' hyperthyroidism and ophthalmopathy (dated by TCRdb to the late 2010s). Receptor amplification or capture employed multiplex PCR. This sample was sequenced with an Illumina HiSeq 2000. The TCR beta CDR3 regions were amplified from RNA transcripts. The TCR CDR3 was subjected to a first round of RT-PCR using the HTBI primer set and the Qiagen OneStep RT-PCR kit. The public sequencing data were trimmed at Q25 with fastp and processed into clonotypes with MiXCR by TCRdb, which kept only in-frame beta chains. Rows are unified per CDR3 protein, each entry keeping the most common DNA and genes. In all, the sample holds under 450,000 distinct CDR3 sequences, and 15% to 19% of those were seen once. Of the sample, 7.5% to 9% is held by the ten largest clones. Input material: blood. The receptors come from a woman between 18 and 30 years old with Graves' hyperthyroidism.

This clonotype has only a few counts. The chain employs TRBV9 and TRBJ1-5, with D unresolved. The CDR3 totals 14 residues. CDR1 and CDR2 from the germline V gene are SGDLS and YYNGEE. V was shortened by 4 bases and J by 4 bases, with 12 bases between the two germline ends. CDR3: CASSFREENQPQHF. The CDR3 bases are TGTGCCAGCAGCTTTAGGGAAGAGAATCAGCCCCAGCATTTT.

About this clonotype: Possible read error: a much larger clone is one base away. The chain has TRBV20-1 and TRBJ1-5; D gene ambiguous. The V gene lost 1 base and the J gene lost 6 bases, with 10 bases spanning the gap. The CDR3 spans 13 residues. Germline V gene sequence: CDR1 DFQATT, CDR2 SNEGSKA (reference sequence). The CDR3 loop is CSARGPKPQPQHF. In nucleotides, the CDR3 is TGCAGTGCTAGAGGTCCCAAGCCTCAGCCCCAGCATTTT.

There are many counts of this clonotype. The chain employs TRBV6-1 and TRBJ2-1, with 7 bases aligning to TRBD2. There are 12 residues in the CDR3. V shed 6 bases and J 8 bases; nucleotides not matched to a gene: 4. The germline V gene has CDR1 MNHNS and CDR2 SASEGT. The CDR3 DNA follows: TGTGCCAGCAGCGGGACTACGGATGAGCAGTTCTTC. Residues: CASSGTTDEQFF.

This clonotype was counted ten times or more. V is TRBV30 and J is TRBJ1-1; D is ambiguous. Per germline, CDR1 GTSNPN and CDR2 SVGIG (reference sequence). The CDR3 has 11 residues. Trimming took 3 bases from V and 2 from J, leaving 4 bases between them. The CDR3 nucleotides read TGTGCCTGGAGGGCAAACACTGAAGCTTTCTTT. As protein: CAWRANTEAFF.

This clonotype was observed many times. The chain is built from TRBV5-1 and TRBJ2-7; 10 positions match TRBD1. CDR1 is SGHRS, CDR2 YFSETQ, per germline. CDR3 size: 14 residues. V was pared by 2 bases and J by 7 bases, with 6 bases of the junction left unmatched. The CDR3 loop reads CASSFPGQGREQYF. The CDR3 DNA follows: TGCGCCAGCAGCTTCCCGGGACAGGGGCGGGAGCAGTACTTC.